The rows below give T cell receptor beta chains drawn from one sample of a study of blood T cell repertoires in COVID-19. Profiling relied on immunoSEQ multiplex PCR, and the TCRdb table lists in-frame clones only, not all of them. Of approximately 300,000 clones listed, roughly 91% are singletons. The sample consisted of PBMCs or T cells enriched from blood (not recorded which). The receptors here all came from a woman aged 25-40 years who had recovered from COVID-19. Each CDR3 is given with its conserved first and last residue. D genes are given only for firm matches. Clone size is shown for a subset of rows, as once, few, many or a class of expanded clone.

clone_size	d_call	v_call	j_call	cdr3_aa	cdr3_nt
NA	NA	TRBV18	TRBJ1-5	CASSPRAQQLYSNQPQHF	TGTGCCAGCTCACCACGGGCACAGCAACTTTATAGCAATCAGCCCCAGCATTTT
NA	NA	TRBV14	TRBJ1-2	CASSQDAAWFYGYTF	TGTGCCAGCAGCCAAGACGCGGCTTGGTTCTATGGCTACACCTTC
NA	NA	TRBV29-1	TRBJ2-2	CSVSRGDGELFF	TGCAGCGTTAGTAGAGGAGACGGGGAGCTGTTTTTT
NA	TRBD2	TRBV5-1	TRBJ2-1	CASSSTQLAEMVNEQFF	TGCGCCAGCAGCTCCACTCAACTAGCGGAGATGGTCAATGAGCAGTTCTTC
NA	TRBD2	TRBV19	TRBJ2-3	CASSGRSGLAGTGTDTQYF	TGTGCCAGTAGTGGACGTTCGGGACTAGCGGGCACGGGCACAGATACGCAGTATTTT
NA	NA	TRBV6-5	TRBJ2-3	CASSLAQTTDTQYF	TGTGCCAGCAGTCTAGCGCAGACCACAGATACGCAGTATTTT
NA	NA	TRBV5-6	TRBJ1-6	CASSPPYEGIASYNSPLHF	TGTGCCAGCAGCCCCCCTTATGAGGGAATAGCGTCCTATAATTCACCCCTCCACTTT
NA	NA	TRBV7-8	TRBJ1-5	CASSLAGAQPQHF	TGTGCCAGCAGCTTAGCGGGGGCACAGCCCCAGCATTTT
few	NA	TRBV14	TRBJ2-1	CASSHPRQPGGQFF	TGTGCCAGCAGCCACCCCCGACAACCCGGTGGGCAGTTCTTC
NA	TRBD2	TRBV5-1	TRBJ2-5	CASRGGFQETQYF	TGCGCCAGCAGGGGGGGGTTCCAAGAGACCCAGTACTTC
NA	NA	TRBV28	TRBJ1-5	CASSLLGQPQHF	TGTGCCAGCAGTTTATTGGGCCAGCCCCAGCATTTT
NA	NA	TRBV5-4	TRBJ1-2	CASSSEADYGYTF	TGTGCCAGCAGCTCGGAGGCGGACTATGGCTACACCTTC
NA	TRBD1	TRBV2	TRBJ1-5	CAITGGPNMPQHF	TGTGCCATAACAGGGGGGCCTAATATGCCCCAGCATTTT
NA	NA	TRBV4-1	TRBJ2-7	CASSPSVGGSYEQYF	TGCGCCAGCAGCCCGTCGGTCGGAGGATCATACGAGCAGTACTTC
NA	NA	TRBV5-1	TRBJ2-5	CASSLAMAAETQYF	TGCGCCAGCAGCTTGGCCATGGCCGCAGAGACCCAGTACTTC
NA	TRBD1	TRBV10-2	TRBJ1-2	CASSPTHYTPGQGDYGYTF	TGCGCCAGCAGTCCTACACACTATACTCCGGGACAGGGAGACTATGGCTACACCTTC
NA	NA	TRBV5-4	TRBJ2-1	CASSLAAGSDTSYNEQFF	TGTGCCAGCAGCTTGGCCGCGGGGAGCGATACCTCCTACAATGAGCAGTTCTTC
NA	NA	TRBV21-1	TRBJ1-5	CASSKDRFYSNQPQHF	TGTGCCAGCAGCAAAGACAGATTTTATAGCAATCAGCCCCAGCATTTT
NA	TRBD2	TRBV3-1/TRBV3-2	TRBJ2-1	CASSQDVGGGAYNEQFF	TGTGCCAGCAGCCAAGATGTAGGTGGGGGGGCCTACAATGAGCAGTTCTTC
once	TRBD2	TRBV29-1	TRBJ2-7	CSVGGLAGRRDYEQYF	TGCAGCGTTGGAGGCCTAGCGGGAAGGCGGGACTACGAGCAGTACTTC
NA	NA	TRBV28	TRBJ1-5	CASSLNGLRGPQHF	TGTGCCAGCAGTTTAAATGGGTTACGCGGGCCCCAGCATTTT
NA	NA	TRBV11-2	TRBJ1-2	CASSLFGQGIGYTF	TGTGCCAGCAGCTTATTTGGGCAGGGGATTGGCTACACCTTC
NA	NA	TRBV7-9	TRBJ2-2	CASSSRAFGAGELFF	NA
NA	TRBD1	TRBV3-1/TRBV3-2	TRBJ2-1	CASQKGANEQFF	TGTGCCAGCCAGAAGGGGGCTAATGAGCAGTTCTTC
NA	NA	TRBV18	TRBJ2-7	CASSPGSEQYF	TGTGCCAGCTCACCAGGGAGTGAGCAGTACTTC
once	TRBD1	TRBV6-5	TRBJ2-1	CASSYDRALIYNEQFF	TGTGCCAGCAGTTATGACAGGGCCCTAATCTACAATGAGCAGTTCTTC
NA	TRBD2	TRBV28	TRBJ2-7	CASSLHGRAYEQYF	TGTGCCAGCAGTCTCCATGGGAGGGCGTACGAGCAGTACTTC
NA	NA	TRBV11-3	TRBJ2-1	CASSPRGGVSYNEQFF	TGTGCCAGCAGCCCCCGGGGCGGGGTGTCCTACAATGAGCAGTTCTTC
few	TRBD1	TRBV2	TRBJ1-2	CASATRGPGGYGYTF	TGTGCCAGCGCCACACGAGGTCCAGGGGGCTATGGCTACACCTTC
NA	TRBD2	TRBV5-4	TRBJ2-5	CARGGLGETQYF	TGTGCCAGGGGAGGACTAGGAGAGACCCAGTACTTC
NA	NA	TRBV7-2	TRBJ2-7	CASSYTGGDYEQYF	TGTGCCAGCAGTTACACCGGCGGGGACTACGAGCAGTACTTC
NA	TRBD1	TRBV28	TRBJ1-6	CASSAAAAGGFYNSPLHF	TGTGCCAGCAGTGCGGCAGCGGCAGGGGGCTTCTATAATTCACCCCTCCACTTT
NA	TRBD2	TRBV2	TRBJ2-1	CASSEFRAGGLLAGNSYNEQFF	TGTGCCAGCAGTGAATTTCGGGCTGGGGGACTACTAGCGGGAAACTCCTACAATGAGCAGTTCTTC
NA	TRBD1	TRBV5-1	TRBJ1-1	CASRGMTGTNTEAFF	TGCGCCAGCAGGGGAATGACAGGGACTAACACTGAAGCTTTCTTT
NA	NA	TRBV19	TRBJ2-5	CASSIWAHQETQYF	TGTGCCAGTAGTATATGGGCCCACCAAGAGACCCAGTACTTC
NA	TRBD2	TRBV12-5	TRBJ2-3	CASGPGLAFRTDTQYF	TGTGCTAGCGGGCCGGGACTAGCGTTTCGCACAGATACGCAGTATTTT
NA	TRBD2	TRBV19	TRBJ2-1	CASSIREGPYEQFF	TGTGCCAGTAGTATCCGGGAGGGCCCCTACGAGCAGTTCTTC
NA	TRBD1	TRBV6-2/TRBV6-3	TRBJ2-1	CASSYNDRANEQFF	TGTGCCAGCAGTTACAACGACAGGGCCAATGAGCAGTTCTTC
NA	TRBD2	TRBV30	TRBJ2-1	CAWGSGVLYNEQFF	TGTGCCTGGGGGAGCGGGGTCCTTTACAATGAGCAGTTCTTC
NA	NA	TRBV2	TRBJ1-2	CASSPRVIIARDYGYTF	TGTGCCAGCAGTCCCCGGGTTATTATTGCCCGCGACTATGGCTACACCTTC
NA	NA	TRBV29-1	TRBJ1-1	CTSTFGGTEAFF	TGCACCTCGACTTTTGGGGGGACTGAAGCTTTCTTT
NA	TRBD1	TRBV18	TRBJ1-3	CASSPTGDSGNTIYF	TGTGCCAGCTCACCGACAGGGGACTCTGGAAACACCATATATTTT
NA	TRBD1	TRBV6-5	TRBJ1-1	CASSSGGRAEAFF	TGTGCCAGCAGCTCAGGGGGTAGGGCTGAAGCTTTCTTT
NA	NA	TRBV27	TRBJ2-7	CASSSYESNHEQYF	TGTGCCAGCAGTTCTTACGAGAGTAACCACGAGCAGTACTTC
NA	TRBD2	TRBV13	TRBJ2-1	CASSFLTSGNGGEQFF	TGTGCCAGCAGCTTCTTGACTAGCGGGAATGGAGGTGAGCAGTTCTTC
NA	TRBD2	TRBV5-4	TRBJ2-1	CASSLGLAGIREQFF	TGTGCCAGCAGCTTGGGACTAGCGGGAATCAGGGAGCAGTTCTTC
NA	NA	TRBV28	TRBJ2-7	CASSSRYEQYF	TGTGCCAGCAGTTCCCGGTACGAGCAGTACTTC
NA	NA	TRBV11-2	TRBJ2-2	CASSLRVSTGELFF	TGTGCCAGCAGCTTGCGGGTATCCACCGGGGAGCTGTTTTTT
few	NA	TRBV3-1/TRBV3-2	TRBJ1-1	CASSHGRAGTEAFF	TGTGCCAGCAGCCACGGTAGAGCTGGCACTGAAGCTTTCTTT
NA	TRBD1	TRBV7-2	TRBJ1-2	CASRPGQGAQYGYTF	TGTGCCAGCAGACCGGGACAGGGGGCACAATATGGCTACACCTTC
once	NA	TRBV9	TRBJ1-2	CASSVSGQGISNNYGYTF	TGTGCCAGCAGCGTATCAGGGCAGGGGATCTCGAATAACTATGGCTACACCTTC
once	NA	TRBV19	TRBJ2-5	CASKPRERETQYF	TGTGCCAGTAAACCCCGCGAGCGAGAGACCCAGTACTTC
NA	TRBD1	TRBV7-2	TRBJ2-7	CASSPGQGAPEQYF	TGTGCCAGCAGCCCGGGACAGGGGGCTCCCGAGCAGTACTTC
NA	NA	TRBV20-1	TRBJ1-2	CSASRSGSGYTF	TGCAGTGCTAGTAGGTCAGGGTCAGGCTACACCTTC
NA	NA	TRBV5-1	TRBJ1-4	CASRGDSATNEKLFF	TGCGCCAGCAGAGGAGACAGTGCAACTAATGAAAAACTGTTTTTT
NA	NA	TRBV19	TRBJ2-7	CASSISSGEVYEQYF	TGTGCCAGTAGTATATCTTCGGGGGAAGTTTACGAGCAGTACTTC
NA	TRBD1	TRBV7-2	TRBJ2-7	CASSERTGADSYEQYF	TGTGCCAGCAGCGAGCGGACAGGGGCGGACTCCTACGAGCAGTACTTC
NA	NA	TRBV5-1	TRBJ2-7	CASSLAAGDEQYF	TGCGCCAGCAGCTTGGCCGCAGGGGACGAGCAGTACTTC
NA	NA	TRBV10-3	TRBJ1-2	CAISENRNYGYTF	TGTGCCATCAGTGAGAACAGAAACTATGGCTACACCTTC
NA	TRBD1	TRBV27	TRBJ1-4	CASVLVPGDRVIPYEKLFF	TGTGCCAGCGTACTCGTCCCCGGGGACAGGGTAATTCCGTATGAAAAACTGTTTTTT